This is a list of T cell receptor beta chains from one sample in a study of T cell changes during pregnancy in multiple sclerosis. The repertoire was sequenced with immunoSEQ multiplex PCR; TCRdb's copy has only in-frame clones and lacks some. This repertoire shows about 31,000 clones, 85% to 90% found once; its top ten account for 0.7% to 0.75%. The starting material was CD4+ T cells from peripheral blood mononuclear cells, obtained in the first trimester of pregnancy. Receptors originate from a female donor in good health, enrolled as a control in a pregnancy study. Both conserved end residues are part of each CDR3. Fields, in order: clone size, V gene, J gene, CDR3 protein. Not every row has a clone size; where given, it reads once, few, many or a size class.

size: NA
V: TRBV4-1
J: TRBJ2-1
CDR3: CASSQGQGSYNEQFF

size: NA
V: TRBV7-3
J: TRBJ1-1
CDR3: CASSVTGTGEAFF

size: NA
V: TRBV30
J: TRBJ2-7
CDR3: CAWSVQYRGSNQQYF

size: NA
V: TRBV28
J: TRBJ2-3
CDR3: CASSLPGSLTDTQYF

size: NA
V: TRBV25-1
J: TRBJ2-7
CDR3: CASSPSNRGSYEQYF

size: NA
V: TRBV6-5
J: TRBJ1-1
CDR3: CASTNMNTEAFF

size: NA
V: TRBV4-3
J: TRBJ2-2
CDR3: CASSQEILVHGELFF

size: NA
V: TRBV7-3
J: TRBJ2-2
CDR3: CASSLTPSGGAIGELFF

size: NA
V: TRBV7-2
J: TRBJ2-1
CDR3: CASSPRTGHEQFF

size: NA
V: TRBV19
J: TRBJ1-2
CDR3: CASSGPNRGHRYGYTF

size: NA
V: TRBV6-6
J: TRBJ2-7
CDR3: CASSYKVTPGDYEQYF

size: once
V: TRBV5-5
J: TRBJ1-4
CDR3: CASKLQGSSEKLFF

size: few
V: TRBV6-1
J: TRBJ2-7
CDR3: CASSADRISYEQYF

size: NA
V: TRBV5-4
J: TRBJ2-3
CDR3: CASSLGAGAADTQYF

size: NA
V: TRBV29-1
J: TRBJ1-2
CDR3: CSVEFRQAPGYTF

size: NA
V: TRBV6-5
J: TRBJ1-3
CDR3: CASSSTGLGNTIYF

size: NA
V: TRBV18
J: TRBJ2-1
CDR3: CASSPRVGKLAGVSPNNEQFF

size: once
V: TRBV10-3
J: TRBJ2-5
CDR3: CAISEPTSGGGETQYF

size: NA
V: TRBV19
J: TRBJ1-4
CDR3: CASSGRETLNEKLFF

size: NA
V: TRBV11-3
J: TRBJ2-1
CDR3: CASSPWGETGNEQFF

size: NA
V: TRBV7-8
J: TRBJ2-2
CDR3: CASSRSSGGAATGELFF

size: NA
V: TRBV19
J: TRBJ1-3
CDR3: CASTPLGPVSGNTIYF

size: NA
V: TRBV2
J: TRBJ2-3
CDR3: CASSLGGLSTDTQYF

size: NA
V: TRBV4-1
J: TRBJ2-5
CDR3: CASSSGVPQETQYF

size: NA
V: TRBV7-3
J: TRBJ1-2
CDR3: CASSLDRAGYTF

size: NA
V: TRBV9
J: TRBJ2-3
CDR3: CASSVRGGTDTQYF

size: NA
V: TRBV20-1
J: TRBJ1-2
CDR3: CSARSGTGYTF

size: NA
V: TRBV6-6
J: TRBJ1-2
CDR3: CAITDNTYGYTF

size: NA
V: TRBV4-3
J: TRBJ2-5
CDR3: CASSQDGGETQYF

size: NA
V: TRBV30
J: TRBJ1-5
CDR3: CAWSVSESPNQPQHF

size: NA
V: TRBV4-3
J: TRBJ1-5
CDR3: CASSQGRVSNQPQHF

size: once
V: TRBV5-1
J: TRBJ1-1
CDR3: CASSPRTGGGSNTEAFF

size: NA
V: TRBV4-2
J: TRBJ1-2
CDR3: CASSQEQGAGLYGYTF

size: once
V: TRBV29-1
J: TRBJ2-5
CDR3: CSVASRGGSETQYF

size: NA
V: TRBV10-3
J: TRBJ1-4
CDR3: CAISESIQGGNEKLFF

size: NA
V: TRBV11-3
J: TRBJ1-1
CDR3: CASSTGYTEAFF

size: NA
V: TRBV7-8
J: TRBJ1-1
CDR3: CASSLRTEAFF

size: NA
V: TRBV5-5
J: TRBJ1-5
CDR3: CASSFGPIGDQPQHF

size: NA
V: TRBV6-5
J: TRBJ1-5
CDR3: CASSYSADYSNQPQHF

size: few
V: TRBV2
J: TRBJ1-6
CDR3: CASKVDRGNSPLHF

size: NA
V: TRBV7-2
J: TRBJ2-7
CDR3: CASSAWDRGVYEQYF

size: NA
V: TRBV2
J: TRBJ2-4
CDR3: CASRKLAGPLAKNIQYF

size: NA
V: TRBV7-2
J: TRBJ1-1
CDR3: CASSLVYTGGMNTEAFF

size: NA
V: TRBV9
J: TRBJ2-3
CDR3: CASSVAHQSTDTQYF

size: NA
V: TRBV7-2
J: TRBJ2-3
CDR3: CASSLLAKGGPSTDTQYF

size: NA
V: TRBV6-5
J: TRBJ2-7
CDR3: CASSLLGRSEQYF

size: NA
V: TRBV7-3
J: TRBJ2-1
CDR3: CASSNRATNIYNEQFF

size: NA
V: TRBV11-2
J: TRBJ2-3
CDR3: CASSPYRFRTDTQYF

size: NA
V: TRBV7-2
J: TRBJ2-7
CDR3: CASSLAGTGSYEQYF